The 15 T cell receptor beta chains listed next were all sequenced from one sample in a study of beta chain features in type 1 diabetes. What was sequenced were expressed TCRB transcripts, since all of the isolated RNA had been reverse transcribed. The protocol was immunoSEQ multiplex PCR, while the TCRdb copy is restricted to in-frame clones and leaves out a portion. The repertoire holds 350,000 to 450,000 clones, with approximately 14% as singletons. Sequencing was performed on naive CD4+ T cells from blood. All receptors derive from a man younger than 40 in good health.

V gene TRBV27 combines with J gene TRBJ2-7; 7 nucleotides align to TRBD2. CDR3 length: 15 residues. The germline gives CDR1 MNHEY, CDR2 SMNVEV (reference sequence). V trimming: 4 bases; J trimming: 6 bases; junction bases outside the gene matches: 12. The CDR3 sequence is CASSSGAGLPLEQYV. Here the CDR3 DNA reads TGTGCCAGCAGTTCGGGAGCGGGACTACCCCTCGAGCAGTACGTC.

This clone turned up a few times. J is TRBJ2-2 and V is TRBV4-2, with 7 nucleotides matching TRBD1. This CDR3 region has 15 residues. Losses at the gene ends were 1 base for V and 7 bases for J; bases not matched to a gene: 6. In germline, CDR1 is LGHNA, CDR2 YNFKEQ. The CDR3: CASSQAQGTGGELFF. CDR3 DNA sequence: TGTGCCAGCAGCCAAGCACAGGGGACCGGCGGGGAGCTGTTTTTT.

J is TRBJ1-6 and V is TRBV19; 7 bases map to TRBD1. Trimming removed 1 base from V and 6 bases from J; junction bases left unmatched: 3. This CDR3 comprises 15 residues. The germline V gene encodes CDR1 LNHDA and CDR2 SQIVND (reference sequence). DNA of the CDR3: TGTGCCAGTAGTATAGGGGGGACAGTTAATTCACCCCTCCACTTT. This sequence encodes CASSIGGTVNSPLHF.

Here the CDR3 DNA reads TGTGCCAGCAGCTTAACACAGGAACAAGAGACCCAGTACTTC. Residues: CASSLTQEQETQYF. The rearrangement uses TRBV7-9 and TRBJ2-5, with D possibly TRBD1 on 5 matching bases. The V and J ends lost 2 bases and 2 bases respectively, with 9 bases between them. Germline values: CDR1 SEHNR, CDR2 FQNEAQ (reference sequence). The CDR3 length is 14 residues.

The gene calls are TRBV6-5 and TRBJ1-2; D is unresolved. V lost 6 bases and J lost 6, with 11 bases in between. CDR3 length equals 12 residues. Looked up from germline, CDR1 is MNHEY and CDR2 is SVGAGI. CDR3 DNA: TGTGCCAGCAGGGATACGTGGGATGGCTACACCTTC. Translating it yields CASRDTWDGYTF.

This clone was counted only a few times. The J gene is TRBJ2-7, the V gene TRBV21-1; TRBD2 is taken as the D call from the table, unchecked against the DNA. TRBV21-1 counts as a pseudogene. The CDR3 totals 15 residues. This chain's CDR3 is CASTYTGFRSYEQYV. DNA for the CDR3: TGTGCCAGCACCTACACGGGGTTTCGTTCCTACGAGCAGTACGTC.

The chain carries TRBV7-9 and TRBJ2-5, with TRBD2 matching 8 bases. The CDR3 runs 15 residues. From germline, CDR1 is SEHNR and CDR2 FQNEAQ (reference sequence). The V and J ends lost 1 base and 5 bases, in that order; junction bases with no gene match: 6. Here the CDR3 reads CASSLGGLAGETQYF. The DNA of the CDR3 is TGTGCCAGCAGCTTAGGAGGGCTAGCGGGCGAGACCCAGTACTTC. The complete variable domain, with remaining parts taken from reference TRBV7-9 and TRBJ2-5, reads DTGVSQNPRHKITKRGQNVTFRCDPISEHNRLYWYRQTLGQGPEFLTYFQNEAQLEKSRLLSDRFSAERPKGSFSTLEIQRTEQGDSAMYLCASSLGGLAGETQYFGPGTRLLVL.

This clone was seen a handful of times. J is TRBJ1-1 and V is TRBV4-3; 9 bases map to TRBD1. Trimming cost V 6 bases and J 1 base; bases outside gene matches: 9. The CDR3 loop spans 16 amino acids. Germline CDR1 reads LGHNA; CDR2 reads YSLEER. CDR3 sequence: CASRHLAGQGNTEAFF. As DNA, the CDR3 is TGCGCCAGCAGGCATCTCGCGGGACAGGGGAACACTGAAGCTTTCTTT.

V usage is TRBV4-1 and J usage is TRBJ1-1; the match to TRBD1 covers 7 bases. This CDR3 spans 17 amino acids. Germline trimming cut 2 bases from V and 0 bases from J; bases unmatched to any gene: 9. Germline lookup yields CDR1 MGHRA and CDR2 YSYEKL. The CDR3 sequence is CASSQKRSTGMNTEAFF. In DNA form, the CDR3 reads TGCGCCAGCAGCCAAAAAAGGTCGACAGGGATGAACACTGAAGCTTTCTTT.

This clone was seen a single time. The chain employs TRBV7-2 and TRBJ2-2; either TRBD1 or TRBD2 may fit D (5 bases each). Germline values: CDR1 SGHTA, CDR2 FQGNSA. The CDR3 extends over 16 amino acids. Trimming removed 4 bases from V and 2 bases from J, with 14 bases in between. In nucleotides, the CDR3 is TGTGCCAGCAGCTCCGCCGGGACGGCAAACACCGGGGAGCTGTTTTTT. Translation gives CASSSAGTANTGELFF.

This rearrangement joins TRBV5-1 to TRBJ2-7; no definite D call. CDR1 SGHRS and CDR2 YFSETQ come from the germline V gene. The CDR3 runs 12 residues. V shed 3 bases and J shed 2 bases, with 6 bases lying between them. The CDR3 nucleotides read TGCGCCAGCAGCTCGAAAACCTACGAGCAGTACGTC. This translates into CASSSKTYEQYV.

This clone showed up just a few times. The chain combines TRBV5-4 with TRBJ1-2; D unresolved. CDR3 length equals 14 residues. V was pared by 3 bases and J by 5 bases, with 14 bases between. Germline V gives CDR1 SGHNT, CDR2 YYREEE (reference sequence). The CDR3 DNA is TGTGCCAGCAGCTCTCCGGGAGTTGGGTATGGCTACACCTTC. It codes for CASSSPGVGYGYTF.

This clone appeared a single time. V gene TRBV27 combines with J gene TRBJ2-7; D may correspond to TRBD1 or TRBD2 (5 bases each). V lost 5 bases and J lost 9, with 11 bases in between. CDR1 is MNHEY, CDR2 SMNVEV, per germline (reference sequence). CDR3 length: 11 amino acids. The CDR3 bases are TGTGCCAGCAGTGGGCCTGGGGGGCAGTACTTC. Its translation: CASSGPGGQYF.

This clone was seen at least ten times. The chain has TRBV30 and TRBJ1-5, with D uncertain. V lost 4 bases, J lost 0 bases, and 7 bases lay in between. CDR3 length: 13 residues. Per the germline V gene, CDR1 is GTSNPN and CDR2 is SVGIG (reference sequence). The CDR3 DNA reads TGTGCCTGGACACAGAGTAGCAATCAGCCCCAGCATTTT. Translating it yields CAWTQSSNQPQHF.

This clone came up a few times. This sequence joins TRBV7-2 and TRBJ1-1; 8 nucleotides match TRBD1. The V gene's germline CDR1 is SGHTA and CDR2 FQGNSA. With V trimmed by 7 bases and J by 4 bases, 5 bases remained unmatched. The CDR3 is made up of 13 amino acids. The CDR3 DNA reads as TGTGCCAGCACATGGACAGGGATCACTGAAGCTTTCTTT. Its protein is CASTWTGITEAFF.